This T cell receptor beta chain was recorded in a study of cytomegalovirus exposure and HLA in healthy donors. On the study more broadly: Unique TCRs numbering 75 million to 95 million, obtained from HLA-typed donors, made up an early data release. General study findings and limits: Some highly shared sequence variants likely arose as a pipeline artifact.

Germline V gene lookup returns CDR1 SGDLS and CDR2 YYNGEE. The ends lost 6 bases at V and 2 bases at J; junction bases unmatched: 6. The CDR3 runs 14 residues. PCR was performed using 60 Vbeta and 13 Jbeta primers. Repertoires were generated with immunoSEQ multiplex PCR, while TCRdb's copy carries only in-frame clones and drops some. Among 100,000 or so clones listed, around 77% were seen once. Of note for this clone: The antigen is unknown.

The material sequenced was PBMCs. V usage is TRBV9 and J usage is TRBJ2-5, with 8 bases fitting TRBD2. This receptor was identified in a man aged 40-49 years in good health and CMV-seropositive. The CDR3 coding sequence is TGTGCCAGCAACAGAGCGGGGGCTCAAGAGACCCAGTACTTC. It encodes CASNRAGAQETQYF.